This T cell receptor beta chain was found in a study of blood T cell repertoires in COVID-19. Study details: The cDNA or gDNA used as material had been derived from T cells, B-cell-depleted T cells, or PBMCs.

V was clipped by 2 bases and J by 5 bases, with 9 bases between them. The CDR3 covers 13 residues. The germline V gene has CDR1 MDHEN and CDR2 SYDVKM. In the source study's methods: Counts of nucleated cells, estimated from reference gene primer amplification, were obtained. The method was immunoSEQ multiplex PCR; TCRdb's version includes in-frame clones alone and lacks a portion of them. Clone size and V and J calls were adopted from that table, with D and trimming inferred from the DNA. The sample holds some 190,000 clones; 80% are singletons and the top ten take 4.3%. Residents of 24 US areas, aged roughly 18 to 89 years, made up the participants. Clinical histories supplied by participants themselves formed the basis of cohort assignment.

The specimen was PBMCs or T cells enriched from blood (not recorded which). This chain joins TRBV28 and TRBJ2-5; the D gene is possibly TRBD2 (6 bases). This sequence originates from a man aged 25-40 years with acute COVID-19. The CDR3 DNA reads TGTGCCAGCAGTTTACCGGAGGGGGAGACCCAGTACTTC. Translating gives CASSLPEGETQYF.